This T cell receptor (beta chain) was sequenced for a study of cytomegalovirus exposure and HLA in healthy donors. This CDR3 contains 16 residues. Germline CDR1 and CDR2: MGHDK and SYGVNS. V dropped 3 bases and J dropped 5; count of bases not matched to a gene: 9. Regarding donors, all were healthy bone marrow donors. A multiplex PCR was run with 60 Vbeta primers and 13 Jbeta primers. The protocol was immunoSEQ multiplex PCR, while the TCRdb copy is restricted to in-frame clones and leaves out a portion. The sample contains 150,000 to 200,000 clones, 80% of which appear only once. The material sequenced was PBMCs. The chain uses TRBV25-1 and TRBJ2-2; TRBD1 matches at 7 bases. The source of this sequence is a girl between 10 and 17 years old in good health and CMV-seropositive. This chain's CDR3 is CASSDLGTEQTGELFF. The DNA for the CDR3 is TGTGCCAGCAGTGATCTTGGGACAGAGCAGACCGGGGAGCTGTTTTTT.